What follows describes a single T cell receptor (beta chain). CDR1 is SGHNT, CDR2 YENEEA, per germline. The CDR3 is made up of 14 amino acids. Trimming took 3 bases from V and 5 from J; bases not matched to a gene: 1. The sample belongs to a study of blood T cell repertoires in COVID-19. Sequenced by immunoSEQ multiplex PCR; TCRdb stores in-frame clones only, minus some. The sample gives roughly 200,000 clones, approximately 85% of which show up once; 4% to 5% is in the top ten. The sequence came from a woman older than 75 with acute or convalescent COVID-19. The sequencing input was peripheral blood. The gene calls are TRBV11-3 and TRBJ2-1; TRBD2 matches at 10 bases. For the CDR3, the DNA is TGTGCCAGCAGCTTTGGACTAGCGGACAATGAGCAGTTCTTC. This codes for CASSFGLADNEQFF.